One and the same sample provided the 30 T cell receptor beta chains below, sequenced in a study of cytomegalovirus exposure and HLA in healthy donors. PCR used 60 Vbeta primers and 13 Jbeta primers. Assay: immunoSEQ multiplex PCR; the TCRdb copy retains only in-frame clones and omits some. This sample has about 82,000 clones, with around 80% found just once. Sequenced material: PBMCs. The source is a human donor in good health.

This chain joins TRBV7-2 and TRBJ1-1; perhaps TRBD1 as D (6 bases). The V end was cut by 4 bases, the J end by 1 base, with 13 bases between. Germline CDR1 SGHTA, CDR2 FQGNSA. The CDR3 runs 15 residues. CDR3 in amino acids: CASSSLPRGNTEAFF. CDR3 coding DNA: TGTGCCAGCAGCTCCTTGCCCAGGGGGAACACTGAAGCTTTCTTT.

The chain couples TRBV4-3 to TRBJ2-5; possible D gene TRBD2, 5 bases. The germline CDR1 and CDR2 sequences are LGHNA and YSLEER. The CDR3 is 15 amino acids. The ends were cut back, 1 base at V and 2 bases at J, with 11 bases in the middle. The CDR3 coding sequence is TGCGCCAGCAGCCAAGTGGTCCGGGGTCAAGAGACCCAGTACTTC. It encodes CASSQVVRGQETQYF.

This chain connects TRBV29-1 to TRBJ2-3; D unclear. Deletions cut 3 bases from V and 1 base from J, with 8 bases between. Germline V CDR1 and CDR2: SQVTM, ANQGSEA. The CDR3 is 13 residues long. The chain's CDR3 is CSVDGGGTDTQYF. CDR3 DNA: TGCAGCGTTGATGGCGGAGGCACAGATACGCAGTATTTT.

This sequence joins TRBV11-2 and TRBJ2-7; 11 bases are shared with TRBD2. Germline assignment: CDR1 SGHAT and CDR2 FQNNGV. Trimming at V came to 3 bases and at J to 0 bases, leaving 7 bases not matched to a gene. This CDR3 spans 17 amino acids. As DNA, the CDR3 is TGTGCCAGCAGCTTCGGTAGCGGGGGGGGATTCTCCTACGAGCAGTACTTC. As protein: CASSFGSGGGFSYEQYF.

The V call is TRBV7-8, the J call TRBJ1-1; 11 bases line up with TRBD1. The CDR3 sequence is 16 residues long. Germline CDR1 SGHVS, CDR2 FQNEAQ. V shed 5 bases, J shed 2 bases, and the junction held 7 bases outside the gene matches. Here the CDR3 DNA reads TGTGCCAGCAGCCGTGGACAGGGGGCGGTTAACACTGAAGCTTTCTTT. It encodes CASSRGQGAVNTEAFF. Looking up the rest from reference TRBV7-8 and TRBJ1-1 gives the full variable domain: GAGVSQSPRYKVAKRGQDVALRCDPISGHVSLFWYQQALGQGPEFLTYFQNEAQLDKSGLPSDRFFAERPEGSVSTLKIQRTQQEDSAVYLCASSRGQGAVNTEAFFGQGTRLTVV.

The chain carries TRBV4-2 and TRBJ2-1; TRBD2 aligns across 9 bases. Germline loops: CDR1 LGHNA, CDR2 YNFKEQ. V trimming: 3 bases; J trimming: 10 bases; junction bases outside the gene matches: 16. This CDR3 spans 17 amino acids. The CDR3, as DNA: TGTGCCAGCAGCCAGCCCCCGGGTGGCGGGGGGGCAAGGGAGCAGTTCTTC. It yields the protein CASSQPPGGGGAREQFF.

This clone has more than one count but fewer than ten. The chain uses TRBV6-1 and TRBJ1-1, with D possibly matching TRBD1 (6 bases). The ends were cut back, 4 bases at V and 3 bases at J, with 15 bases in the middle. The CDR3 is 15 residues long. CDR1 and CDR2 from the germline V gene are MNHNS and SASEGT. The CDR3 loop reads CASSATTGLYTEAFF. In DNA form, the CDR3 reads TGTGCCAGCAGTGCAACGACAGGCCTTTACACTGAAGCTTTCTTT.

The chain couples TRBV4-1 to TRBJ2-7, with D possibly matching TRBD2 (5 bases). The CDR3 is 15 amino acids. The germline gives CDR1 MGHRA, CDR2 YSYEKL. Between the trimmed V and J ends, which lost 0 bases and 0 bases, there was a span of 9 bases. CDR3 sequence (DNA): TGCGCCAGCAGCCAAGAAATAACTAGCTCCTACGAGCAGTACTTC. Protein sequence: CASSQEITSSYEQYF.

The chain recombines TRBV10-2 with TRBJ2-5; D unresolved. V lost 3 bases, J lost 2 bases, and 13 bases lay in between. The germline V gene encodes CDR1 WSHSY and CDR2 SAAADI. The CDR3 sequence is 15 residues long. The CDR3 DNA follows: TGCGCCAGCAGTGACGGCGGTAGGTGGCAAGAGACCCAGTACTTC. Amino acid sequence: CASSDGGRWQETQYF.

CDR3 protein: CASSLGEYYYGYTF. The CDR3 nucleotides read TGTGCCAGCAGCTTAGGGGAGTACTACTATGGCTACACCTTC. This rearrangement joins TRBV7-9 to TRBJ1-2; no clear D. The V gene lost 1 base and the J gene lost 3 bases, with 9 bases spanning the gap. Germline V gives CDR1 SEHNR, CDR2 FQNEAQ (reference sequence). The CDR3 spans 14 residues. The entire variable domain, with the rest obtained from reference TRBV7-9 and TRBJ1-2, is as follows: DTGVSQNPRHKITKRGQNVTFRCDPISEHNRLYWYRQTLGQGPEFLTYFQNEAQLEKSRLLSDRFSAERPKGSFSTLEIQRTEQGDSAMYLCASSLGEYYYGYTFGSGTRLTVV.

The chain carries TRBV5-1 and TRBJ2-1, with a weak D call TRBD1 (6 bases). The V gene's germline CDR1 is SGHRS and CDR2 YFSETQ. V shed 1 base and J shed 5 bases, with 16 bases lying between them. This CDR3 spans 16 amino acids. The CDR3 sequence: CASSLNLPGTNNEQFF. The CDR3 DNA follows: TGCGCCAGCAGCTTGAACCTTCCCGGGACAAACAATGAGCAGTTCTTC.

The chain has TRBV2 and TRBJ1-1; D is uncertain. This CDR3 has 15 residues. V gave up 7 bases and J gave up 0 bases, with 15 bases separating them. Per the germline V gene, CDR1 is SNHLY and CDR2 is FYNNEI. The CDR3, as DNA: TGTGCCAGCAAGGGAGGGTCAAACATGAACACTGAAGCTTTCTTT. It codes for CASKGGSNMNTEAFF.

This chain links TRBV27 with TRBJ2-7; 9 bases fit TRBD2. There are 16 residues in the CDR3. J was trimmed by 4 bases and V by 7 bases; bases with no gene match: 14. The germline V gene encodes CDR1 MNHEY and CDR2 SMNVEV (reference sequence). As DNA, the CDR3 is TGTGCCAGCATCCCGTTGAGCGGGGGGTCCAGTTACGAGCAGTACTTC. It specifies CASIPLSGGSSYEQYF.

The rearrangement uses TRBV5-4 and TRBJ2-3, with TRBD2 matching over 8 bases. Germline lookup yields CDR1 SGHNT and CDR2 YYREEE (reference sequence). This CDR3 region has 15 residues. V lost 0 bases to trimming and J lost 3 bases; unmatched junction nucleotides: 3. CDR3 bases: TGTGCCAGCAGCTTGGGACGGGGGGGAACAGATACGCAGTATTTT. Its protein product is CASSLGRGGTDTQYF.

In the case of this clone: Additional DNA sequences in this sample encode the identical CDR3. V gene TRBV19 combines with J gene TRBJ1-2; 9 nucleotides agree with TRBD1. This CDR3 is built from 12 residues. Germline trimming cut 11 bases from V and 8 bases from J; bases unmatched to any gene: 9. Germline CDR1 and CDR2: LNHDA and SQIVND (reference sequence). The CDR3 nucleotides read TGTGCCTGCTGGGACAGGGCCGGCGGCTACACCTTC. It translates to CACWDRAGGYTF. The full variable domain, in which reference TRBV19 and TRBJ1-2 provide the parts outside the CDR3, is DGGITQSPKYLFRKEGQNVTLSCEQNLNHDAMYWYRQDPGQGLRLIYYSQIVNDFQKGDIAEGYSVSREKKESFPLTVTSAQKNPTAFYLCACWDRAGGYTFGSGTRLTVV.

This chain links TRBV5-8 with TRBJ1-2; 7 bases fit TRBD1. CDR1 is SGHTS and CDR2 is YDEGEE in the germline V gene. Unmatched junction bases numbered 6, after V lost 4 bases and J lost 3 bases. This CDR3 has 14 amino acids. The DNA for the CDR3 is TGTGCCAGCAGCCTGGGGCAGGGGGACTATGGCTACACCTTC. Its translation is CASSLGQGDYGYTF.

V and J are TRBV5-6 and TRBJ2-5; weak D call: TRBD2 (7 bases). Germline lookup yields CDR1 SGHDT and CDR2 YYEEEE. V lost 0 bases and J lost 0, with 12 bases in between. The CDR3 has 16 residues. This CDR3 reads CASSLVRGANQETQYF. The CDR3 region has the DNA TGTGCCAGCAGCTTGGTACGGGGGGCCAACCAAGAGACCCAGTACTTC.

A few counts support this clone. J is TRBJ2-3 and V is TRBV10-2, with D perhaps TRBD2 (6 bases). Germline V gives CDR1 WSHSY, CDR2 SAAADI. V gave up 6 bases and J gave up 2 bases, with 12 bases separating them. The CDR3 is made up of 14 amino acids. CDR3 in amino acids: CASSDRDFTDTQYF. CDR3 bases: TGCGCCAGCAGCGACCGGGACTTCACAGATACGCAGTATTTT.

J is TRBJ1-1 and V is TRBV30, with D uncertain. CDR3 size: 13 residues. The V gene lost 5 bases and the J gene lost 1 base, with 11 bases spanning the gap. Germline values: CDR1 GTSNPN, CDR2 SVGIG (reference sequence). The CDR3 sequence is CAWFRSQNTEAFF. The CDR3 DNA sequence: TGTGCCTGGTTCCGGAGCCAGAACACTGAAGCTTTCTTT.

The V call is TRBV6-1, the J call TRBJ2-1; 10 bases fit TRBD1. The CDR3 is made up of 16 amino acids. Germline V gives CDR1 MNHNS, CDR2 SASEGT. V shed 4 bases and J 3 bases; nucleotides not matched to a gene: 6. Here the CDR3 reads CASSARTGGLYNEQFF. In nucleotides, the CDR3 is TGTGCCAGCAGTGCGAGGACAGGGGGGCTCTACAATGAGCAGTTCTTC.

This clone was observed a few times. J is TRBJ1-1 and V is TRBV5-1; TRBD1 might be the D (5 bases). Germline V gene data show CDR1 as SGHRS and CDR2 as YFSETQ. V dropped 3 bases and J dropped 4 bases, with 13 bases sitting between them. The CDR3 has 14 residues. This CDR3 reads CASSSTGVVTEAFF. CDR3 DNA sequence: TGCGCCAGCAGCTCCACAGGAGTCGTCACTGAAGCTTTCTTT.

The J gene is TRBJ1-1, the V gene TRBV9; perhaps TRBD1 as D (6 bases). CDR1 and CDR2 from the germline V gene are SGDLS and YYNGEE. The ends were cut back, 4 bases at V and 4 bases at J, with 14 bases in the middle. There are 14 residues in the CDR3. CDR3 in DNA: TGTGCCAGCAGCTTTCTAGGGGGGGGCACTGAAGCTTTCTTT. This sequence encodes CASSFLGGGTEAFF.

V usage is TRBV11-3 and J usage is TRBJ2-3, with 14 nucleotides matching TRBD2. This CDR3 has 17 residues. The ends lost 4 bases at V and 5 bases at J; junction bases unmatched: 8. CDR1 and CDR2 (germline): SGHNT, YENEEA. The CDR3 here is CASSSRTSGGPGDTQYF. CDR3 bases: TGTGCCAGCAGCTCCAGGACTAGCGGGGGGCCAGGAGATACGCAGTATTTT.

V is TRBV2 and J is TRBJ1-2; D perhaps matches TRBD1 (5 bases). The CDR3 consists of 14 residues. V was cut by 2 bases and J by 8 bases, with 15 bases left in between. The germline V gene has CDR1 SNHLY and CDR2 FYNNEI. The CDR3 DNA is TGTGCCAGCAGTGAATGGGGGGGGAAGGAGGGCTACACCTTC. Encoded protein: CASSEWGGKEGYTF.

This clone was picked up a small number of times. This rearrangement joins TRBV2 to TRBJ2-2, with 8 bases matching TRBD2. Germline V lookup: CDR1 SNHLY, CDR2 FYNNEI. The CDR3 sequence is 16 residues long. The junction had 2 bases not matched to a gene; V was cut back by 1 base and J by 1 base. CDR3 nucleotide sequence: TGTGCCAGCAGTGAAGTACTAGCGGTGAACACCGGGGAGCTGTTTTTT. Protein sequence: CASSEVLAVNTGELFF.

The gene calls are TRBV6-5 and TRBJ1-1; the match to TRBD1 covers 9 bases. The CDR3 has 14 residues. The V gene end was trimmed by 6 bases and the J gene end by 11 bases; junction bases not matched to a gene: 13. CDR1 and CDR2 from the germline V gene are MNHEY and SVGAGI. The chain's CDR3 is CASRVRDRVCVAFF. CDR3 nucleotides: TGTGCCAGCAGGGTCCGGGACAGGGTTTGCGTGGCTTTCTTT.

The CDR3 DNA reads TGTGCCAGCAGTTCTCGATTTGGCAGGTTAGAGGAGACCCAGTACTTC. It encodes CASSSRFGRLEETQYF. The rearrangement joins TRBV27 to TRBJ2-5; D is ambiguous. Germline CDR1 and CDR2: MNHEY and SMNVEV (reference sequence). The CDR3 sequence is 16 residues long. Between the trimmed V and J ends, which lost 4 bases and 5 bases, there was a span of 20 bases.

The sample holds a few counts of this clone. The V call is TRBV10-1, the J call TRBJ2-7; 9 bases match TRBD1. This CDR3 contains 14 residues. CDR1 is WNHNN and CDR2 is SYGVQD in the germline V gene (reference sequence). V gave up 8 bases and J gave up 4 bases; unmatched junction bases: 9. The CDR3 nucleotides read TGCGCCAGCGGATCCGGGACAGGGCTATACGAGCAGTACTTC. Protein product: CASGSGTGLYEQYF.

V usage is TRBV18 and J usage is TRBJ1-1; the D gene is possibly TRBD1 (6 bases). Trimming removed 6 bases at V and 4 bases at J, with 15 bases between. The V gene's germline CDR1 is KGHSH and CDR2 LQKENI. This CDR3 is 14 amino acids long. In DNA form, the CDR3 reads TGTGCCAGCTCTCAGGGAGGGGGGATCACTGAAGCTTTCTTT. Amino acid sequence: CASSQGGGITEAFF. Drawing the rest from reference TRBV18 and TRBJ1-1, the complete variable domain is NAGVMQNPRHLVRRRGQEARLRCSPMKGHSHVYWYRQLPEEGLKFMVYLQKENIIDESGMPKERFSAEFPKEGPSILRIQQVVRGDSAAYFCASSQGGGITEAFFGQGTRLTVV.

The chain has TRBV15 and TRBJ1-3; maybe TRBD1 (5 bases). Trimming shortened V by 0 bases and J by 4 bases, and 7 bases separated the two germline ends. The length of the CDR3 is 14 residues. The germline V gene has CDR1 LNHNV and CDR2 YYDKDF (reference sequence). The CDR3 DNA follows: TGTGCCACCAGCAGAGATCAGGGCGGAAACACCATATATTTT. This encodes CATSRDQGGNTIYF.